This T cell receptor (beta chain) was sequenced during a study of blood T cells in healthy people across ages. CDR1 and CDR2 from the germline V gene are LGHNA and YNFKEQ. J gave up 0 bases and V 0 bases, and 0 bases lay outside the gene matches. CDR3 length: 15 residues. The authors ran a second PCR of 7 to 11 cycles using a sample-barcoded 5' primer and a J-beta primer mix. TCRdb fed the 5' RACE reads into MiXCR, producing one record per CDR3 protein. This table holds some 1.6 million distinct CDR3 sequences, around 35% found once. The V and J genes are TRBV4-2 and TRBJ2-7, with TRBD2 matching 9 bases. Sequencing used blood. The source is a woman aged 25 to 39 in good health. The CDR3 DNA is TGTGCCAGCAGCCAAGATAGCGGGAGCTCCTACGAGCAGTACTTC. Translated, it gives CASSQDSGSSYEQYF.